This T cell receptor (beta chain) was profiled in a study of cytomegalovirus exposure and HLA in healthy donors. Study outcomes and limitations: Reports indicated that the classifier achieved high specificity and sensitivity in diagnosing cytomegalovirus status.

About this clone itself: Its matching antigen is unknown.

The J segment lost 15 bases and the V segment lost 3 bases, leaving 13 bases of the junction unmatched. The CDR3 runs 14 residues. Germline V gene data show CDR1 as MNHNY and CDR2 as SVGAGI (reference sequence). This PCR relied on a set of 60 Vbeta primers and 13 Jbeta primers. The method was immunoSEQ multiplex PCR; TCRdb's version includes in-frame clones alone and lacks a portion of them. Its table lists tens of thousands of clones. The genes are TRBV6-6 and TRBJ2-1; TRBD1 matches 8 bases. The clonotype originates from a middle-aged woman in good health and CMV-seropositive. Sample: PBMCs. This chain's CDR3 is CASSYSLNRGRMFF. The DNA of the CDR3 is TGTGCCAGCAGTTATTCACTAAACAGGGGGAGAATGTTCTTC.